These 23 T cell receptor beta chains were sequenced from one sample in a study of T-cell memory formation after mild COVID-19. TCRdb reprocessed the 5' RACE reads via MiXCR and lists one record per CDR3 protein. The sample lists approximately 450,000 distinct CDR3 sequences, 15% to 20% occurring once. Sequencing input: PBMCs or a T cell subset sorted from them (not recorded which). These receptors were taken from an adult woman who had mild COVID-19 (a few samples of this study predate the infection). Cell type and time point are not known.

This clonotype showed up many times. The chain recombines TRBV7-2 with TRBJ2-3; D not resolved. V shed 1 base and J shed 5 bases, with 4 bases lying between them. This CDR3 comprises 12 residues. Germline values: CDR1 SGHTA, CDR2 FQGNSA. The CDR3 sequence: CASSLVRDTQYF. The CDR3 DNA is TGTGCCAGCAGCTTAGTGAGAGATACGCAGTATTTT.

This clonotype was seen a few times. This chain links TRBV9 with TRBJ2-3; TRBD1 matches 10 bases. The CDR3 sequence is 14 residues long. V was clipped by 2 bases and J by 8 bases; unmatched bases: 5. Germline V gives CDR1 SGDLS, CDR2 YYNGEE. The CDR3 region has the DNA TGTGCCAGCAGCGTTGACAGGGGGCGGTCTACGCAGTATTTT. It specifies CASSVDRGRSTQYF.

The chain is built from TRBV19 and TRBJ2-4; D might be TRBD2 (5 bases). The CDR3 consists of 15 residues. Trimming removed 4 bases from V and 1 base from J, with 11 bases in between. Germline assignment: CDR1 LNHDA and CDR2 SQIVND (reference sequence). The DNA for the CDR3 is TGTGCCAGTAGTACGGGGTATGGGGCCAAAAACATTCAGTACTTC. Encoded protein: CASSTGYGAKNIQYF.

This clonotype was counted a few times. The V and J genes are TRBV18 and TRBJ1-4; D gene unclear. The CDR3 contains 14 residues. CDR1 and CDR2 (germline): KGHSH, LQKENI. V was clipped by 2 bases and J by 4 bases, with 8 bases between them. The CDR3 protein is CASSPVSYNEKLFF. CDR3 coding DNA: TGTGCCAGCTCACCAGTATCCTATAATGAAAAACTGTTTTTT.

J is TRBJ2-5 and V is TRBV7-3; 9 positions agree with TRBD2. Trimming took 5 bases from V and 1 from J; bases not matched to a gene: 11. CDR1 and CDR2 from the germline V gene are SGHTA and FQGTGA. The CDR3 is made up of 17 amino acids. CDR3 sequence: CASSPHLAGASQETQYF. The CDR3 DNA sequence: TGTGCCAGCAGCCCACATTTAGCGGGGGCCTCCCAAGAGACCCAGTACTTC.

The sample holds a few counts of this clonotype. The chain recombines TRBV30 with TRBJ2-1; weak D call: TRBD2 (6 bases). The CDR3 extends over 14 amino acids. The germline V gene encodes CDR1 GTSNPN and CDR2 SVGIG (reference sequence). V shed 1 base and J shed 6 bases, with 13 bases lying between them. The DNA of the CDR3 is TGTGCCTGGAGTGGGCTGGCGGAGGGCAATGAGCAGTTCTTC. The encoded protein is CAWSGLAEGNEQFF.

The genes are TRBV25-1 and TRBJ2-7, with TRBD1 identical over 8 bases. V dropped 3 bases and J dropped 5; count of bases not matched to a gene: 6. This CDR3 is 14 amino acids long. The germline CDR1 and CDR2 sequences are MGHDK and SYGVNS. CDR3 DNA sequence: TGTGCCAGCAGTGAGAAGACAGGGGCCCACGAGCAGTACTTC. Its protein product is CASSEKTGAHEQYF.

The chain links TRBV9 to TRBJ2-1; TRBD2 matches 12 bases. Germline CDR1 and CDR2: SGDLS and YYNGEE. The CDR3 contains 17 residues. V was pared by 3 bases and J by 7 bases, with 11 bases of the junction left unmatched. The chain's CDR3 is CASSAALGLAGPNEQFF. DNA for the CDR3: TGTGCCAGCAGCGCAGCTTTAGGACTAGCGGGACCAAATGAGCAGTTCTTC.

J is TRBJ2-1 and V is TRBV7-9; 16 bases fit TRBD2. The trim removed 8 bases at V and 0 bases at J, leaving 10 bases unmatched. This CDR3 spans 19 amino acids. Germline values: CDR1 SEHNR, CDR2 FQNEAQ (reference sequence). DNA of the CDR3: TGTGCCAGCGGCCCTTTCGGGACTAGCGGGAGGGCCTCCTACAATGAGCAGTTCTTC. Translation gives CASGPFGTSGRASYNEQFF.

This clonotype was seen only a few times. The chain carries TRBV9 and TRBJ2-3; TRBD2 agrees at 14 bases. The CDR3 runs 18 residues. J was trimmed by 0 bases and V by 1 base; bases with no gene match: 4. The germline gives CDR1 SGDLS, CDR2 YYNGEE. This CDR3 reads CASSVRGTSGGSTDTQYF. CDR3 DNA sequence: TGTGCCAGCAGCGTAAGGGGGACTAGCGGGGGAAGCACAGATACGCAGTATTTT.

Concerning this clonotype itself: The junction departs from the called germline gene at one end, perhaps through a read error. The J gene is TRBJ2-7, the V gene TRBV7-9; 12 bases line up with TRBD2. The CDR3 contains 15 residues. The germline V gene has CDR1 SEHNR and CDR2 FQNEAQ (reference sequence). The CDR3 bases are TGTGCCAGCAGCCTAGCGGGGGGGCAAACCTACGAGCAGTACTTC. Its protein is CASSLAGGQTYEQYF.

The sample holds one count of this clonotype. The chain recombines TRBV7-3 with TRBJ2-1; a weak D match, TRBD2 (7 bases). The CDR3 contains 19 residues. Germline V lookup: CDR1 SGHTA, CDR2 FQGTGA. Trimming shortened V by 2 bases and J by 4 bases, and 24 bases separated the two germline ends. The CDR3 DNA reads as TGTGCCAGCAGCTTAGCGGGGGCGGACTCCTGGGGGAGATACAATGAGCAGTTCTTC. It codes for CASSLAGADSWGRYNEQFF.

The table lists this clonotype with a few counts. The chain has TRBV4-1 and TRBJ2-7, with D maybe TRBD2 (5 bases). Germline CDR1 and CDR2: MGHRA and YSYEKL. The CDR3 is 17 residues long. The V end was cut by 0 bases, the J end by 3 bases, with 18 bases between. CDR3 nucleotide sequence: TGCGCCAGCAGCCAAGAATTACGAGCGGCCGGCAACTACGAGCAGTACTTC. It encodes CASSQELRAAGNYEQYF.

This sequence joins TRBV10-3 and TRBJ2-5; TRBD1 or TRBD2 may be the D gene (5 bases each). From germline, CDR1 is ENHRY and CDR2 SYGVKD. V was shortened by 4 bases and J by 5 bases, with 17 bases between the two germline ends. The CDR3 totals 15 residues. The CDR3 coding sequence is TGTGCCATCAGTGGGGGACCGCCGAGCCCCGAGACCCAGTACTTC. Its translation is CAISGGPPSPETQYF.

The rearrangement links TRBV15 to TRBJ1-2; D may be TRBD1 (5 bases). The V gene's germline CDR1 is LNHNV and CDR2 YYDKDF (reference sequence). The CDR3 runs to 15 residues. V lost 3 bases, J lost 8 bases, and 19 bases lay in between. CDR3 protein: CATSSSTDSSGGYTF. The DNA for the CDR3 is TGTGCCACCAGCAGCTCCACTGACAGTTCGGGCGGCTACACCTTC.

The CDR3 coding sequence is TGTGCCAGCAGTTTGGTAGCGGGGGCCAACAATGAGCAGTTCTTC. It translates to CASSLVAGANNEQFF. The chain recombines TRBV12-3 or TRBV12-4 with TRBJ2-1, with TRBD2 identical over 9 bases. The CDR3 covers 15 residues. V lost 3 bases and J lost 5; bases outside the gene matches: 5.

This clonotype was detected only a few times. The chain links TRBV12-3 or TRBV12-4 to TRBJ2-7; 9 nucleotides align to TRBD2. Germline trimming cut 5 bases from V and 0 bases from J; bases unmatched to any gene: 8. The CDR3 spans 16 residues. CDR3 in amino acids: CASSPGLAGSSYEQYF. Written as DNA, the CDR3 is TGTGCCAGCAGTCCCGGCCTAGCGGGGAGCTCCTACGAGCAGTACTTC.

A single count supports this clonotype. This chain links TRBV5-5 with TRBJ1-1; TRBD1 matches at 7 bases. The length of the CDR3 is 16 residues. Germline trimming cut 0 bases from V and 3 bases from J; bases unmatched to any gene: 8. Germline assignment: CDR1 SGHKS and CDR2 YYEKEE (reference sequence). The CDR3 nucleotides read TGTGCCAGCAGCTTGGCAGGGAATACAGGGGACACTGAAGCTTTCTTT. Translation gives CASSLAGNTGDTEAFF.

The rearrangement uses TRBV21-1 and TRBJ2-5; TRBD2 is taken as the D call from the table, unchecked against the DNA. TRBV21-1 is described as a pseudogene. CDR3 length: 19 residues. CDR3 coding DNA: TGTGCCAGCAGCAAAAGCCCCAAGGGGACTAGCGGGATACAAGAGACCCAGTACTTC. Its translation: CASSKSPKGTSGIQETQYF.

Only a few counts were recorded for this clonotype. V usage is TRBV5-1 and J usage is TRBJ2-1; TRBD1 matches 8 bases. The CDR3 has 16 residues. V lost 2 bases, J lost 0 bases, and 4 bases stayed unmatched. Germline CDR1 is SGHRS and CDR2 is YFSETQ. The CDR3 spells CASSFSGQGSYNEQFF. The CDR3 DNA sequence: TGCGCCAGCAGCTTCTCAGGACAGGGCTCCTACAATGAGCAGTTCTTC.

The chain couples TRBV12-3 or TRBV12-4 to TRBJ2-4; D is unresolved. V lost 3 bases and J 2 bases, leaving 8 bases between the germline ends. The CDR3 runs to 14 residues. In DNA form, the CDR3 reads TGTGCCAGCAGTTTTGACGGTACCAAAAACATTCAGTACTTC. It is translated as CASSFDGTKNIQYF.

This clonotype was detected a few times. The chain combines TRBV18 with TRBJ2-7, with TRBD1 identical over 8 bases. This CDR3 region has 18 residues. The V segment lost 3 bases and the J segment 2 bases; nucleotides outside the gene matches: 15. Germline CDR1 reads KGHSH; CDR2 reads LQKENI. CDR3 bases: TGTGCCAGCTCACCTACTCTTACTCGGACAGGGTCGGCCTACGAGCAGTACTTC. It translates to CASSPTLTRTGSAYEQYF. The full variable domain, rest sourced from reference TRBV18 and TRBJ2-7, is NAGVMQNPRHLVRRRGQEARLRCSPMKGHSHVYWYRQLPEEGLKFMVYLQKENIIDESGMPKERFSAEFPKEGPSILRIQQVVRGDSAAYFCASSPTLTRTGSAYEQYFGPGTRLTVT.

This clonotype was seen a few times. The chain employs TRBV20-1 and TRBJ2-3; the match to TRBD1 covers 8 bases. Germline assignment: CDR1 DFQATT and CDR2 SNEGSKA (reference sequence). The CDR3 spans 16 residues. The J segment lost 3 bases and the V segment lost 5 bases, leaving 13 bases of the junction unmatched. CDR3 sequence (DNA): TGCAGTGCTCGGGATGGACAGGGAACGTGGACAGATACGCAGTATTTT. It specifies CSARDGQGTWTDTQYF.